A selection of T cell receptor beta chains follows, all from one sample in a study of blood T cell repertoires in COVID-19. Here immunoSEQ multiplex PCR was the method, and the copy in TCRdb shows in-frame clones only, minus some. The sample records 150,000 to 200,000 clones, approximately 89% being singletons. Sequenced input: peripheral blood. These receptors came from an older man with acute or convalescent COVID-19. The CDR3 runs from the conserved cysteine through the conserved F or W.

j_call v_call cdr3_aa
TRBJ1-2 TRBV29-1 CSVGTNYGYTF
TRBJ2-3 TRBV5-1 CASSFGGGADTQYF
TRBJ1-3 TRBV29-1 CSVELLGQGRNTIYF
TRBJ2-1 TRBV27 CASSSGRGGQYNEQFF
TRBJ2-2 TRBV28 CASSPRAGELFF
TRBJ2-5 TRBV18 CASSKMSGDFRETQYF
TRBJ1-2 TRBV5-1 CASHAGGGYTF
TRBJ2-7 TRBV10-3 CAISDWDRGDEQYF
TRBJ2-3 TRBV24-1 CATSGGQGKDTQYF
TRBJ2-7 TRBV18 CASSLSGLAGGPSYEQYF
TRBJ1-2 TRBV6-6 CASSYEGQGLNGYTF
TRBJ1-2 TRBV5-1 CASSYGQGNNYGYTF
TRBJ2-5 TRBV7-3 CASSLRRLAGGPGETQYF
TRBJ1-3 TRBV7-2 CASSFAPTGSGNTIYF
TRBJ2-7 TRBV7-3 CASSLRAGTPYEQYF
TRBJ1-4 TRBV5-4 CASSRDSLNEKLFF
TRBJ2-7 TRBV7-7 CASSLTGGSGEQYF
TRBJ2-2 TRBV30 CAWSLTGTGKIGELFF
TRBJ1-4 TRBV5-8 CASSPGKGSGGEKLFF
TRBJ2-1 TRBV5-1 CASSLGGRESYNEQFF
TRBJ1-5 TRBV7-6 CASSPSGQGPSNQPQHF
TRBJ1-1 TRBV30 CAWLPGDRNTEAFF
TRBJ2-1 TRBV7-8 CASSARLGQEGSSYNEQFF
TRBJ1-1 TRBV9 CASSVAGQGMNTEAFF
TRBJ1-2 TRBV7-9 CASSPTGTPGYTF